This section outlines one TCR beta chain sequence together with its context. This specimen belongs to a study of blood T cell repertoires in COVID-19. TCRdb keeps only in-frame clones here, not all; method: immunoSEQ multiplex PCR. Of approximately 300,000 clones in the sample, around 86% were seen once. In germline, CDR1 is SNHLY, CDR2 FYNNEI. This CDR3 comprises 14 residues. Trimming cost V 6 bases and J 7 bases; bases outside gene matches: 9. What was sequenced was PBMCs or T cells enriched from blood (not recorded which). This TCR was sampled from a woman between 18 and 29 years old who had recovered from COVID-19. This chain links TRBV2 with TRBJ2-7; 10 bases are shared with TRBD1. The DNA for the CDR3 is TGTGCCAGCAGCCCCGGGACAGGGGCACGTGAGCAGTACTTC. Its protein is CASSPGTGAREQYF.